This note documents a single TCR beta chain sequence. The sample comes from a study of T cells in Graves' hyperthyroidism and ophthalmopathy. Looking at the study overall: Before treatment of any kind, peripheral blood was taken at initial diagnosis.

The hyperthyroidism patients had all been newly diagnosed, and their disease duration was under 2 months. Their ages ranged from 18 to 65 years. Any patient presenting with uncontrolled infection, other autoimmune disease, pregnancy or lactation was left out. This sample holds PBMCs from less than 11 ml fresh peripheral blood. The junction had 0 bases not matched to a gene; V was cut back by 7 bases and J by 1 base. Per germline, CDR1 KGHDR and CDR2 SFDVKD. The CDR3 totals 13 residues. RNA transcripts provided the source from which TCR beta CDR3 regions were amplified. First-round RT-PCR targeting the TCR CDR3 was performed with the HTBI primer set. TCRdb fed the multiplex PCR reads into MiXCR, producing one record per CDR3 protein. The table records fewer than 650,000 distinct CDR3 sequences, about 15% of them present only once.

The chain joins TRBV24-1 to TRBJ2-3, with 8 bases lining up with TRBD2. The source is a woman aged 25 to 45 with Graves' hyperthyroidism that later progressed to Graves' ophthalmopathy. The sequenced sample consisted of blood. CDR3 nucleotide sequence: TGTGCCACCAGCGGGAGGGGCACAGATACGCAGTATTTT. It translates to CATSGRGTDTQYF.